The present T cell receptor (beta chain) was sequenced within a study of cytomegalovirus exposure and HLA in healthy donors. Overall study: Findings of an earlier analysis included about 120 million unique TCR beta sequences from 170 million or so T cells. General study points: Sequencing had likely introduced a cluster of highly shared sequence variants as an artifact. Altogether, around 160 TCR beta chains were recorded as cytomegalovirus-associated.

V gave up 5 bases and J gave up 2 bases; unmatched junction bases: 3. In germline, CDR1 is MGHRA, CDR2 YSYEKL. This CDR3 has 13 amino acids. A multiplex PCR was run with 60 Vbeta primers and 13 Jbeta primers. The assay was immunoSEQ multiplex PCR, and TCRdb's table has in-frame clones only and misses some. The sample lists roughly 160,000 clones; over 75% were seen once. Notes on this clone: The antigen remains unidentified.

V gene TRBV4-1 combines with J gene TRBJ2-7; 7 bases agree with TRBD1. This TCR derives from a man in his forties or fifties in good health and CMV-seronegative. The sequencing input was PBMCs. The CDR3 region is CASSDRVTYEQYF. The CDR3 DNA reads TGCGCCAGCAGCGACAGGGTTACCTACGAGCAGTACTTC.